One and the same sample provided the 5 T cell receptor beta chains below, sequenced in a study of human T cells and chemical hapten exposure (dated by TCRdb to the early 2020s). The time point label of this sample denotes: patch test 2, 6 weeks after DPC sensitization. The treatment or condition label for this specimen denotes: therapeutic diphenylcyclopropenone sensitization with weekly scalp DPC. Receptors were amplified or captured by RACE. Sequencing instrument: NextSeq 500. TCRdb reworked the public reads: Q25 trimming with fastp, MiXCR clone assembly, productive beta chains retained. One record per CDR3 amino acid sequence lists the most common genes and DNA. Recorded for this sample are around 360,000 distinct CDR3 sequences; about 6.9% of them occurred a single time. The top ten hold 5% to 6% of the sample. The source was whole blood, collected in connection with sensitization to the hapten diphenylcyclopropenone (DPC). Receptors were obtained from a woman under 30 with alopecia areata. Some clones in this sample may be carry-over from other donors' samples.

The chain links TRBV9 to TRBJ1-2, with 7 bases fitting TRBD1. The CDR3 is made up of 18 amino acids. CDR1 and CDR2 from the germline V gene are SGDLS and YYNGEE. Trimming at V came to 2 bases and at J to 6 bases, leaving 19 bases not matched to a gene. CDR3 sequence: CASSVPQGSGGKVNGYTF. CDR3 in DNA: TGTGCCAGCAGCGTGCCCCAAGGGTCAGGGGGTAAGGTGAATGGCTACACCTTC.

The sample holds a few counts of this clonotype. This sequence joins TRBV13 and TRBJ2-6, with 7 bases that match TRBD2. This CDR3 is 18 amino acids long. Trimming removed 3 bases from V and 0 bases from J; junction bases left unmatched: 8. Germline V lookup: CDR1 PRHDT, CDR2 FYEKMQ (reference sequence). The CDR3 coding sequence is TGTGCCAGCAGCTTCTCGGGACTAATGCCCTCTGGGGCCAACGTCCTGACTTTC. Its translation is CASSFSGLMPSGANVLTF.

Many counts were recorded for this clonotype. The chain joins TRBV7-3 to TRBJ2-6; D is perhaps TRBD2 (6 bases). Germline V gene sequence: CDR1 SGHTA, CDR2 FQGTGA. With 3 bases removed from V and 0 bases from J, the gap between germline ends came to 15 bases. This CDR3 is built from 18 residues. This CDR3 reads CASSLGPGAVSGANVLTF. CDR3 nucleotides: TGTGCCAGCAGCTTGGGACCGGGAGCGGTCTCTGGGGCCAACGTCCTGACTTTC.

There are many counts of this clonotype. The CDR3 nucleotides read TGTGCCAGCAGACCCCCGACAGTGAACACTGAAGCTTTCTTT. It specifies CASRPPTVNTEAFF. The rearrangement joins TRBV3-1 to TRBJ1-1; a possible D gene is TRBD1 (5 bases). Germline V gene data show CDR1 as LGHDT and CDR2 as YNNKEL (reference sequence). The CDR3 consists of 14 residues. V gave up 6 bases and J gave up 0 bases, with 11 bases separating them.

V usage is TRBV11-1 and J usage is TRBJ2-5, with 9 bases aligning to TRBD2. This CDR3 spans 16 amino acids. Germline-derived CDR1 and CDR2 are SGHAT and FQDESV (reference sequence). J gave up 5 bases and V 3 bases, and 10 bases lay outside the gene matches. Here the CDR3 reads CASSFRSGGALETQYF. CDR3 bases: TGTGCCAGCAGCTTTCGTAGCGGGGGAGCGTTGGAGACCCAGTACTTC.